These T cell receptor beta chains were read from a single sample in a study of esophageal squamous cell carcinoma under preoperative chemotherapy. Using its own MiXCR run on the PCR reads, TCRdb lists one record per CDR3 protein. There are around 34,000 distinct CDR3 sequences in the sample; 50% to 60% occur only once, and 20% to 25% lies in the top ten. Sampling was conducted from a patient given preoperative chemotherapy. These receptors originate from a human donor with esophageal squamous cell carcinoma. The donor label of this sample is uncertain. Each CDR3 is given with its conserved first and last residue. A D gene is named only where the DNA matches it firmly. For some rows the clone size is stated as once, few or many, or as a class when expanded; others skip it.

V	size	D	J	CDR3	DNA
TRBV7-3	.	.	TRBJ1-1	CASSSKGGTEAFF	TGTGCCAGCAGCTCAAAAGGAGGGACTGAAGCTTTCTTT
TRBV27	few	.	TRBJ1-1	CASSPRDGSPGGFF	TGTGCCAGCAGCCCCCGGGACGGATCTCCAGGAGGTTTCTTT
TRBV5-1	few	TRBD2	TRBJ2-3	CASNQAGADTQYF	TGCGCCAGCAACCAAGCGGGGGCTGATACGCAGTATTTT
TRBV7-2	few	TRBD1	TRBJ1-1	CASSLEGTGRNTEAFF	TGTGCCAGCAGCTTAGAGGGGACAGGGAGGAACACTGAAGCTTTCTTT
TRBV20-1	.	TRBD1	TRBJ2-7	CSALRDRSSYEQYF	TGCAGTGCTCTCCGGGACAGGAGTTCCTACGAGCAGTACTTC
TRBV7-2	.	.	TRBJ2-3	CASSSHANSTDTQYF	TGTGCCAGCAGCTCTCACGCCAACAGCACAGATACGCAGTATTTT
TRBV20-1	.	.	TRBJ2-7	CSARGPYSYEQYF	TGCAGTGCTAGAGGGCCATACTCCTACGAGCAGTACTTC
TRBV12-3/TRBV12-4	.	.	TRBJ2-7	CASSPDRFISSYNEQYF	TGTGCCAGCAGCCCCGACAGGTTTATTAGCTCCTACAATGAGCAGTACTTC
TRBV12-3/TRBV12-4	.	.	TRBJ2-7	CAGTGGFATDTQYF	TGTGCGGGCACCGGGGGCTTTGCCACAGATACGCAGTACTTC
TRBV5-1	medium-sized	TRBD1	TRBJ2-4	CASSAETGTGLLAKNIQYF	TGCGCCAGCAGCGCCGAAACCGGGACAGGACTATTAGCCAAAAACATTCAGTACTTC
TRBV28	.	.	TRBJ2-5	CASSRETQYF	TGTGCCAGCAGTAGAGAGACCCAGTACTTC
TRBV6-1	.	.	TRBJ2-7	CASSPLGQISSYEQYF	TGTGCCAGCAGTCCGTTAGGGCAGATCAGCTCCTACGAGCAGTACTTC
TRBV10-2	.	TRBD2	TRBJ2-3	CASIREVSTDTQYF	TGCGCCAGCATACGGGAGGTGAGCACCGATACGCAGTATTTT
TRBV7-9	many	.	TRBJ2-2	CASSYRTEITGELFF	TGTGCCAGCAGCTATAGGACAGAAATAACCGGGGAGCTGTTTTTT
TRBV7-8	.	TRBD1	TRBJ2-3	CASSLGQGAKTQYF	TGTGCCAGCAGCTTAGGGCAGGGGGCGAAGACGCAGTATTTT
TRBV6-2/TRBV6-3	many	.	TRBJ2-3	CASRSQVGGGTDTQYF	TGTGCCAGCAGGTCCCAAGTGGGAGGAGGCACAGATACGCAGTATTTT
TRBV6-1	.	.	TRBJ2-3	CASKAVSTDAQYF	TGTGCCAGCAAGGCTGTGAGCACAGATGCGCAGTATTTT
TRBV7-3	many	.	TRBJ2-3	CASSPGIRTDTQYF	TGTGCCAGCAGCCCAGGGATTCGCACAGATACGCAGTATTTT
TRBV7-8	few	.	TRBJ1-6	CASSLLGGAGNSPLHF	TGTGCCAGCAGCTTACTGGGGGGCGCGGGAAATTCACCCCTCCACTTT
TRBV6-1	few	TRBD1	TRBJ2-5	CASSEEDREQQYF	TGTGCCAGCAGTGAAGAGGACAGGGAGCAGCAGTACTTC
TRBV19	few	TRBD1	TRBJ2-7	CASSGTGTLEQYF	TGTGCCAGTTCCGGGACAGGGACTCTCGAGCAGTACTTC
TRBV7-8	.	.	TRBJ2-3	CASRRLQAVSTDTQYF	TGTGCCAGCAGGCGCCTACAGGCGGTGAGCACAGATACGCAGTATTTT
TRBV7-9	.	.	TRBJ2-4	CGSSSGLGAKNTQYF	TGTGGCAGCAGCTCGGGGCTGGGGGCCAAAAATACGCAGTATTTC
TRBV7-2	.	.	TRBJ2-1	CASSYLGMRVSYEQFF	TGTGCCAGCAGCTACTTAGGGATGAGGGTTTCATACGAGCAGTTCTTC
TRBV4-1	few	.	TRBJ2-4	CASSPSLMSIQEFF	TGCGCCAGCAGCCCTTCTCTCATGAGTATTCAAGAGTTCTTC
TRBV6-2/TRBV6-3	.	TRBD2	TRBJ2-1	CASRPPRTSGTHYEQFF	TGTGCCAGCAGACCCCCAAGGACTAGCGGGACGCACTATGAGCAGTTCTTC
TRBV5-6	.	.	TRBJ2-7	CASSSTAQTYEQYF	TGTGCCAGCAGCTCGACAGCTCAGACCTACGAGCAGTACTTC
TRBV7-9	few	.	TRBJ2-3	CASSPGQSTDTQYF	TGTGCCAGCAGCCCGGGACAAAGCACAGATACGCAGTATTTT
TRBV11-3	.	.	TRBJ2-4	CASRVPGPSAKSTQYF	TGTGCCAGCCGCGTCCCGGGGCCGAGCGCCAAAAGCACTCAGTACTTC
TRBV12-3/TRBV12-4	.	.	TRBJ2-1	CASRTTRGGGTDMQYF	TGTGCCAGCCGTACCACGAGGGGGGGCGGCACAGATATGCAGTACTTT
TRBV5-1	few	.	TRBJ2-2	CASSLGGGDSNTGELFF	TGCGCCAGCAGCTTGGGTGGCGGCGACTCGAACACCGGGGAGCTGTTTTTT
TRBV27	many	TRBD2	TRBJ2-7	CASSLGREESYEQYF	TGTGCCAGCAGTTTAGGGCGGGAGGAATCCTACGAGCAGTACTTC
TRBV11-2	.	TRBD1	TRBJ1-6	CASSGSGQSNSPLHF	TGTGCCAGCAGCGGGTCGGGACAGAGTAATTCACCCCTCCACTTT
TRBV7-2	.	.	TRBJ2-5	CASGGRHRRDQDTQYF	TGTGCCAGCGGGGGGCGACACCGCCGAGACCAAGATACCCAGTACTTC